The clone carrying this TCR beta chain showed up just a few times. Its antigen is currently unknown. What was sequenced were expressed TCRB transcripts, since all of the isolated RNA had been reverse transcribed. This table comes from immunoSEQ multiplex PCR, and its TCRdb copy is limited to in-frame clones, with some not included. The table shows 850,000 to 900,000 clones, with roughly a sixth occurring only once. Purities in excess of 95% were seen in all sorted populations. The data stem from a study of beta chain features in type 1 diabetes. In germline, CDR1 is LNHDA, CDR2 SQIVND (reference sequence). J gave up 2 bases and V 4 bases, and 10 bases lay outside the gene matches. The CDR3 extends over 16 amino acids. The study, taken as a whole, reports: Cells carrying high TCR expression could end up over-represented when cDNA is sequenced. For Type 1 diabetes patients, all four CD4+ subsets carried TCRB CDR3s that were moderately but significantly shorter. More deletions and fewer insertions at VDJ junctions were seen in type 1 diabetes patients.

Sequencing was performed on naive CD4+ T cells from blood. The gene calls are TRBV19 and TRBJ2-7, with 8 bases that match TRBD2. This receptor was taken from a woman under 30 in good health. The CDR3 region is CASSKTLLAAPYEQYF. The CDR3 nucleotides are TGTGCCAGTAGTAAAACCCTACTAGCGGCCCCCTACGAGCAGTACTTC.